This T cell receptor beta chain was identified in a study of radiation and T cells in renal cell carcinoma. Study outcomes and limitations: Baseline intratumoral clonotype presence is unknown without pretreatment biopsies.

Time point of the sample: blood 2 weeks post-SBRT. The treatment denotes: 15 Gy SBRT to primary tumor, nephrectomy 4 weeks later. Blood was sampled at baseline, 2 weeks and 4 weeks after SBRT. To note about this clone: Its antigen remains unknown.

The protocol was immunoSEQ multiplex PCR, while the TCRdb copy is restricted to in-frame clones and leaves out a portion. This table holds roughly 80,000 clones, roughly 85% found once. The sequences come from blood, collected from a patient whose treatment included radiotherapy and nephrectomy. The TCR was taken from a woman between 45 and 60 years old with renal cell carcinoma.

The CDR3 nucleotides read TGTGCCACCTCTCATTCTGAAGCTTTCTTT. This gives the protein CATSHSEAFF. The chain uses TRBV6-6 and TRBJ1-1; D gene ambiguous. The length of the CDR3 is 10 residues. V was trimmed by 10 bases and J by 6 bases, leaving 9 bases between them. The germline CDR1 and CDR2 sequences are MNHNY and SVGAGI (reference sequence).